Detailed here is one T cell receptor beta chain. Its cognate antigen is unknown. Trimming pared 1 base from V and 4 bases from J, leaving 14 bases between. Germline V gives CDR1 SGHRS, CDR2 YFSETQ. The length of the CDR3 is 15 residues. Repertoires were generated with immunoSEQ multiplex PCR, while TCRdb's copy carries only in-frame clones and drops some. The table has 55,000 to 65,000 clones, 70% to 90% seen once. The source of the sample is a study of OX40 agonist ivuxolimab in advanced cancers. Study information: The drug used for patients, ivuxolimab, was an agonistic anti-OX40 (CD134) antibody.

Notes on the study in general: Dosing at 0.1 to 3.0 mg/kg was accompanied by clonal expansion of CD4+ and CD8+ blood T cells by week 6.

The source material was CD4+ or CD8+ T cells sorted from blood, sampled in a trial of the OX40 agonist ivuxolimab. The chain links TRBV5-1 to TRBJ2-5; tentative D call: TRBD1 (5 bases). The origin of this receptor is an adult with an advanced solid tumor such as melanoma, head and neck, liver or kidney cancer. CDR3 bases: TGCGCCAGCAGCTTGACAGGCGCCTCGAGAGAGACCCAGTACTTC. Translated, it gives CASSLTGASRETQYF.